Below are 28 T cell receptor beta chains sequenced from a single sample in a study of early T cells in non-severe SARS-CoV-2 infection. TCRdb redid the calling of the 5' RACE reads with MiXCR, one entry per CDR3 protein. The sample yields some 70,000 distinct CDR3 sequences, roughly 9.4% seen once. The specimen sequenced was whole blood. These receptors came from an adult who was a healthcare worker with PCR-confirmed SARS-CoV-2 infection or an uninfected control (not recorded which).

The chain has TRBV20-1 and TRBJ2-5, with 7 bases lining up with TRBD2. Germline V gene lookup returns CDR1 DFQATT and CDR2 SNEGSKA (reference sequence). Losses at the gene ends were 1 base for V and 4 bases for J; bases not matched to a gene: 6. The CDR3 runs 14 residues. CDR3 DNA sequence: TGCAGTGCTAGAGGTGCGGGAGCCCCAGAGACCCAGTACTTC. It encodes CSARGAGAPETQYF.

This clonotype occurred a few times. The V call is TRBV3-1, the J call TRBJ2-5, with 7 bases lining up with TRBD2. CDR1 LGHDT and CDR2 YNNKEL come from the germline V gene (reference sequence). The trim removed 1 base at V and 0 bases at J, leaving 5 bases unmatched. The CDR3 is 16 residues long. The CDR3 DNA sequence: TGTGCCAGCAGCCAAGTTCAGAGCGGGAACCAAGAGACCCAGTACTTC. The encoded protein is CASSQVQSGNQETQYF.

This clonotype has ten or more counts. The chain combines TRBV7-9 with TRBJ2-7, with D tentatively TRBD2 (5 bases). Trimming pared 5 bases from V and 4 bases from J, leaving 21 bases between. The CDR3 has 16 amino acids. The germline V gene has CDR1 SEHNR and CDR2 FQNEAQ (reference sequence). The CDR3 loop is CASSPLGGIRSYEQYF. In DNA, the CDR3 is TGTGCCAGCAGCCCTCTAGGAGGAATACGGTCATACGAGCAGTACTTC.

This clonotype was counted at least ten times. The gene calls are TRBV10-3 and TRBJ1-1, with D unclear. V lost 3 bases to trimming and J lost 2 bases, with 10 bases between them. Germline V gives CDR1 ENHRY, CDR2 SYGVKD. The CDR3 sequence is 14 residues long. The DNA for the CDR3 is TGTGCCATCAGTGACAGCTCACTTAACACTGAAGCTTTCTTT. Residues: CAISDSSLNTEAFF.

This clonotype was observed a few times. The rearrangement uses TRBV3-1 and TRBJ2-7; D not certain. Germline V gene lookup returns CDR1 LGHDT and CDR2 YNNKEL (reference sequence). V gave up 4 bases and J gave up 3 bases, with 7 bases separating them. The CDR3 spans 12 residues. The DNA for the CDR3 is TGTGCCAGCAGCCTGACGTACTACGAGCAGTACTTC. It is translated as CASSLTYYEQYF.

This clonotype was detected ten times or more. The chain uses TRBV7-2 and TRBJ2-2; no reliable D call. Trimming removed 2 bases at V and 0 bases at J, with 4 bases between. Germline V gives CDR1 SGHTA, CDR2 FQGNSA. The CDR3 loop spans 14 amino acids. Written as DNA, the CDR3 is TGTGCCAGCAGCTTACAGTCGAACACCGGGGAGCTGTTTTTT. Protein sequence: CASSLQSNTGELFF.

This clonotype was seen ten or more times. The chain recombines TRBV12-3 or TRBV12-4 with TRBJ2-1, with D unclear. V gave up 2 bases and J gave up 4 bases, with 9 bases separating them. CDR3 length: 14 amino acids. The CDR3 coding sequence is TGTGCCAGCAGTTTAAGGAACTTTTACAATGAGCAGTTCTTC. Its protein product is CASSLRNFYNEQFF.

This chain links TRBV10-2 with TRBJ1-2, with TRBD1 matching over 7 bases. Germline trimming cut 5 bases from V and 6 bases from J; bases unmatched to any gene: 3. The CDR3 consists of 12 residues. Germline V gene lookup returns CDR1 WSHSY and CDR2 SAAADI. CDR3 amino acids: CASSPTGDGYTF. For the CDR3, the DNA is TGCGCCAGCAGTCCTACAGGGGATGGCTACACCTTC.

This sequence joins TRBV7-3 and TRBJ2-1, with 8 bases fitting TRBD1. Germline CDR1 is SGHTA and CDR2 is FQGTGA. After removal of 5 bases from V and 7 bases from J, the junction contained 10 bases not matched to a gene. This CDR3 spans 15 amino acids. CDR3 coding DNA: TGTGCCAGCAGCAAGGGACAGGTCCCCGGGAATGAGCAGTTCTTC. Its protein product is CASSKGQVPGNEQFF. The full variable domain, in which reference TRBV7-3 and TRBJ2-1 provide the parts outside the CDR3, is GAGVSQTPSNKVTEKGKYVELRCDPISGHTALYWYRQSLGQGPEFLIYFQGTGAADDSGLPNDRFFAVRPEGSVSTLKIQRTERGDSAVYLCASSKGQVPGNEQFFGPGTRLTVL.

The chain combines TRBV7-2 with TRBJ2-7, with 8 bases matching TRBD1. The CDR3 consists of 14 residues. V shed 2 bases and J 6 bases; nucleotides not matched to a gene: 6. In germline, CDR1 is SGHTA, CDR2 FQGNSA. The CDR3 region is CASSLTDRVTEQYF. The DNA of the CDR3 is TGTGCCAGCAGCTTAACGGACAGGGTGACCGAGCAGTACTTC.

This clonotype came up a few times. The chain carries TRBV29-1 and TRBJ1-1; 7 bases are a match to TRBD1. CDR3 length: 16 amino acids. CDR1 and CDR2 from the germline V gene are SQVTM and ANQGSEA. V lost 0 bases and J lost 1; bases outside the gene matches: 8. The CDR3 coding sequence is TGCAGCGTTGAAGATCGTATGGGACAGCCGAACACTGAAGCTTTCTTT. Its protein product is CSVEDRMGQPNTEAFF. The complete variable domain, with remaining parts taken from reference TRBV29-1 and TRBJ1-1, reads SAVISQKPSRDICQRGTSLTIQCQVDSQVTMMFWYRQQPGQSLTLIATANQGSEATYESGFVIDKFPISRPNLTFSTLTVSNMSPEDSSIYLCSVEDRMGQPNTEAFFGQGTRLTVV.

This clonotype appeared many times. The rearrangement joins TRBV7-2 to TRBJ2-1, with no clear D. The CDR3 runs to 12 residues. In germline, CDR1 is SGHTA, CDR2 FQGNSA. The germline V and J ends were trimmed by 2 bases and 7 bases, with 6 bases remaining between them. In nucleotides, the CDR3 is TGTGCCAGCAGCTTAAAAGGGAATGAGCAGTTCTTC. Residues: CASSLKGNEQFF.

Only a few counts were recorded for this clonotype. This chain connects TRBV7-3 to TRBJ2-1, with D possibly being TRBD1 or TRBD2 (5 bases each). Trimming stripped 5 bases from V and 10 bases from J, with 18 bases between. Germline loops: CDR1 SGHTA, CDR2 FQGTGA. This CDR3 has 14 residues. The CDR3 coding sequence is TGTGCCAGCAGCAATACAGAGGGACCAGGAGAGCAGTTCTTC. It specifies CASSNTEGPGEQFF.

This chain links TRBV12-3 or TRBV12-4 with TRBJ1-1; D not certain. Trimming shortened V by 2 bases and J by 3 bases, and 7 bases separated the two germline ends. This CDR3 is built from 13 residues. CDR3 DNA: TGTGCCAGCAGTTTACTTTCAGACACTGAAGCTTTCTTT. Translation: CASSLLSDTEAFF.

The rearrangement links TRBV27 to TRBJ2-2; D unclear. The CDR3 runs 13 residues. CDR1 is MNHEY and CDR2 is SMNVEV in the germline V gene (reference sequence). V was shortened by 5 bases and J by 2 bases, with 6 bases between the two germline ends. CDR3 DNA: TGTGCCAGCAGTCCCCAAAACACCGGGGAGCTGTTTTTT. Its protein is CASSPQNTGELFF.

This clonotype was seen repeatedly, ten times or more. The chain combines TRBV7-9 with TRBJ2-3; the D gene is possibly TRBD2 (6 bases). V lost 6 bases, J lost 7 bases, and 14 bases lay in between. The germline V gene encodes CDR1 SEHNR and CDR2 FQNEAQ (reference sequence). The CDR3 covers 13 residues. CDR3 bases: TGTGCCAGCAGTTTCGGGGGTACCAATACGCAGTATTTT. This gives the protein CASSFGGTNTQYF.

This CDR3 is CASSRPGQGNTEAFF. In nucleotides, the CDR3 is TGTGCCAGTAGTCGGCCGGGACAGGGGAACACTGAAGCTTTCTTT. This rearrangement joins TRBV19 to TRBJ1-1, with TRBD1 matching over 9 bases. The CDR3 consists of 15 residues. Trimming removed 5 bases from V and 1 base from J; junction bases left unmatched: 5. Germline-derived CDR1 and CDR2 are LNHDA and SQIVND (reference sequence).

This chain links TRBV20-1 with TRBJ2-1, with a possible D match to TRBD1 (6 bases). The V end lost 6 bases, the J end lost 6 bases, and 12 bases lay between the germline ends. Germline CDR1 DFQATT, CDR2 SNEGSKA (reference sequence). This CDR3 comprises 12 residues. CDR3 in DNA: TGCAGTGCGGAAGGACAGAGCAATGAGCAGTTCTTC. Residues: CSAEGQSNEQFF.

This clonotype has a handful of counts. This chain connects TRBV27 to TRBJ2-7, with 10 positions matching TRBD2. The ends lost 2 bases at V and 3 bases at J; junction bases unmatched: 4. The CDR3 is made up of 15 amino acids. Germline CDR1 MNHEY, CDR2 SMNVEV (reference sequence). The CDR3 DNA sequence: TGTGCCAGCAGTTTAAAGCGGGGGGGCCGCTACGAGCAGTACTTC. Its translation is CASSLKRGGRYEQYF.

This clonotype has just a few counts. The CDR3 DNA follows: TGTGCCAGCTCGGGAGAGGCCGGAGGCGGGGAGCTGTTTTTT. This encodes CASSGEAGGGELFF. The rearrangement joins TRBV18 to TRBJ2-2; D possibly corresponds to TRBD2 (5 bases). Trimming removed 6 bases at V and 7 bases at J, with 15 bases between. Germline values: CDR1 KGHSH, CDR2 LQKENI. The CDR3 loop spans 14 amino acids.

This clonotype has just a few counts. The chain links TRBV29-1 to TRBJ2-7, with a tentative D call TRBD2 (6 bases). Trimming took off 4 bases at V and 3 bases at J, with 13 bases between the two ends. Germline V gene lookup returns CDR1 SQVTM and CDR2 ANQGSEA. This CDR3 region has 13 residues. In DNA form, the CDR3 reads TGCAGCGTTGCGGGAGAGAGGGTCTACGAGCAGTACTTC. Protein sequence: CSVAGERVYEQYF.

This clonotype appeared many times. The chain is built from TRBV5-1 and TRBJ2-7; 7 bases fit TRBD1. The germline CDR1 and CDR2 sequences are SGHRS and YFSETQ. The V segment lost 3 bases and the J segment 2 bases; nucleotides outside the gene matches: 5. The CDR3 covers 14 residues. As DNA, the CDR3 is TGCGCCAGCAGCTCGGACAGGTCCACCTACGAGCAGTACTTC. Translating gives CASSSDRSTYEQYF.

V usage is TRBV12-3 or TRBV12-4 and J usage is TRBJ2-5; the match to TRBD1 covers 8 bases. CDR3 length: 14 amino acids. V gave up 6 bases and J gave up 5 bases; unmatched junction bases: 8. The DNA for the CDR3 is TGTGCCAGCAGATCGACAGGGGCTGTGGAGACCCAGTACTTC. Translated: CASRSTGAVETQYF.

This clonotype was counted ten times or more. The rearrangement uses TRBV18 and TRBJ2-7, with no clear D. The CDR3 is 14 residues long. Trimming removed 1 base from V and 1 base from J, with 8 bases in between. Germline loops: CDR1 KGHSH, CDR2 LQKENI. The CDR3 here is CASSPLPGSYEQYF. CDR3 bases: TGTGCCAGCTCACCACTTCCTGGGTCCTACGAGCAGTACTTC. Looking up the rest from reference TRBV18 and TRBJ2-7 gives the full variable domain: NAGVMQNPRHLVRRRGQEARLRCSPMKGHSHVYWYRQLPEEGLKFMVYLQKENIIDESGMPKERFSAEFPKEGPSILRIQQVVRGDSAAYFCASSPLPGSYEQYFGPGTRLTVT.

This clonotype appeared once. A clone one base away is much larger, so this may be a read error. V is TRBV5-5 and J is TRBJ1-3; D may be TRBD1 (5 bases). This CDR3 region has 17 residues. Trimming cost V 4 bases and J 2 bases, with 19 bases left between them. Germline CDR1 SGHKS, CDR2 YYEKEE (reference sequence). CDR3 loop: CASSPSQGGFPGNTIYF. Written as DNA, the CDR3 is TGTGCCAGCAGCCCCTCGCAGGGCGGCTTTCCTGGAAACACCATATATTTT.

The rearrangement links TRBV20-1 to TRBJ1-6; D gene ambiguous. CDR1 is DFQATT and CDR2 is SNEGSKA in the germline V gene (reference sequence). This CDR3 region has 14 residues. The V and J ends lost 1 base and 0 bases respectively, with 4 bases between them. The CDR3 region is CSARAGSYNSPLHF. In DNA form, the CDR3 reads TGCAGTGCTAGAGCGGGCTCCTATAATTCACCCCTCCACTTT.

This CDR3 reads CASSFGHTDYGYTF. The CDR3, as DNA: TGTGCCAGCAGCTTCGGACACACCGACTATGGCTACACCTTC. V is TRBV5-4 and J is TRBJ1-2; perhaps TRBD1 as D (5 bases). The germline V and J ends were trimmed by 2 bases and 3 bases, with 11 bases remaining between them. Germline V lookup: CDR1 SGHNT, CDR2 YYREEE (reference sequence). The CDR3 has 14 residues.

This clonotype was detected only a few times. J is TRBJ2-3 and V is TRBV4-2; D gene unclear. CDR1 is LGHNA and CDR2 is YNFKEQ in the germline V gene. The CDR3 is made up of 15 amino acids. V shed 0 bases and J shed 6 bases, with 13 bases lying between them. The CDR3 loop reads CASSQERRAKDTQYF. CDR3 nucleotides: TGTGCCAGCAGCCAAGAGCGACGGGCAAAGGATACGCAGTATTTT.